The 4 T cell receptor beta chains in this list originate from one sample, sequenced in a study of cytomegalovirus exposure and HLA in healthy donors (dated by TCRdb to 2017 to 2019). The library came from the immunoSEQ multiplex PCR assay. For the multiplex PCR, a mixture combining 60 forward primers for TCR Vbeta segments and 13 reverse primers for TCR Jbeta segments was used. What TCRdb holds here is the immuneACCESS table cut down to in-frame rearrangements. Part of the clones is not present; checked against another copy, under half of the missing clones reflect an unresolved V gene, and the others are unexplained. For this sample there are approximately 100,000 clones; about 80% appear just once. Of the sample, less than 3% falls within the top ten clones. The specimen was PBMCs. Receptors were obtained from a female donor in good health and CMV-seronegative.

The rearrangement joins TRBV10-3 to TRBJ2-6, with a weak D call TRBD1 (5 bases). The CDR3 runs 14 residues. Germline-derived CDR1 and CDR2 are ENHRY and SYGVKD. V was cut by 8 bases and J by 2 bases, with 10 bases left in between. The CDR3 protein is CAIGAAAGANVLTF. CDR3 in DNA: TGTGCCATCGGGGCGGCAGCTGGGGCCAACGTCCTGACTTTC.

The chain links TRBV2 to TRBJ2-7; the D gene is possibly TRBD1 (5 bases). The CDR3 is 12 residues long. CDR1 is SNHLY, CDR2 FYNNEI, per germline. Trimming left V 6 bases short and J 6 bases short, with 12 bases between. The CDR3 region is CASRLQVAEQYF. Written as DNA, the CDR3 is TGTGCCAGCAGGTTACAGGTGGCCGAGCAGTACTTC.

V gene TRBV2 combines with J gene TRBJ2-1, with D perhaps matching TRBD1 (5 bases). Trimming cost V 5 bases and J 7 bases, with 9 bases left between them. The V gene's germline CDR1 is SNHLY and CDR2 FYNNEI. The CDR3 is made up of 12 amino acids. The DNA for the CDR3 is TGTGCCAGCAGTAGGGGCGAGAATGAGCAGTTCTTC. Amino acid sequence: CASSRGENEQFF.

The chain recombines TRBV2 with TRBJ1-5; tentatively, D is TRBD1 (5 bases). The CDR3 sequence is 15 residues long. Trimming left V 5 bases short and J 0 bases short, with 11 bases between. CDR1 and CDR2 from the germline V gene are SNHLY and FYNNEI. Here the CDR3 DNA reads TGTGCCAGCAGTCAGGACACATTTAGCAATCAGCCCCAGCATTTT. It is translated as CASSQDTFSNQPQHF.